Below are 19 T cell receptor beta chains sequenced from a single sample in a study of T cell responses to AZD1222 COVID-19 vaccine. The repertoire was sequenced with immunoSEQ multiplex PCR; TCRdb's copy has only in-frame clones and lacks some. The sample records tens of thousands of clones, approximately 89% being singletons. The sample was peripheral blood, taken on day 0 of AZD1222 vaccination. The origin of the receptors is an adult in good health.

The rearrangement joins TRBV5-8 to TRBJ1-2; 7 nucleotides match TRBD1. Looked up from germline, CDR1 is SGHTS and CDR2 is YDEGEE. Losses at the gene ends were 4 bases for V and 5 bases for J; bases not matched to a gene: 2. The CDR3 totals 12 residues. This CDR3 reads CASSATGYGYTF. CDR3 bases: TGTGCCAGCAGCGCGACAGGGTATGGCTACACCTTC. Complete variable domain (other parts from reference TRBV5-8 and TRBJ1-2): EAGVTQSPTHLIKTRGQQATLRCSPISGHTSVYWYQQALGLGLQFLLWYDEGEERNRGNFPPRFSGRQFPNYSSELNVNALELEDSALYLCASSATGYGYTFGSGTRLTVV.

V and J are TRBV29-1 and TRBJ2-7, with D unresolved. CDR3 length: 11 residues. Germline V gene data show CDR1 as SQVTM and CDR2 as ANQGSEA. The ends were cut back, 4 bases at V and 0 bases at J, with 4 bases in the middle. CDR3 in amino acids: CSVGSSYEQYF. CDR3 nucleotides: TGCAGCGTTGGGAGCTCCTACGAGCAGTACTTC.

The CDR3 is CAWSPCGPGAYSNQPQHF. The CDR3 DNA is TGTGCCTGGAGTCCCTGCGGACCCGGGGCATATAGCAATCAGCCCCAGCATTTT. The rearrangement joins TRBV30 to TRBJ1-5; D possibly corresponds to TRBD1 (5 bases). Germline loops: CDR1 GTSNPN, CDR2 SVGIG (reference sequence). V was clipped by 2 bases and J by 0 bases, with 20 bases between them. The CDR3 totals 18 residues.

V usage is TRBV3-1 (or the pseudogene TRBV3-2) and J usage is TRBJ2-1, with D unclear. From germline, CDR1 is LGHDT and CDR2 YNNKEL (reference sequence). The V and J ends lost 4 bases and 12 bases respectively, with 13 bases between them. The CDR3 sequence is 12 residues long. Here the CDR3 reads CASSPAGLGQFF. The DNA for the CDR3 is TGTGCCAGCAGCCCTGCCGGTCTAGGGCAGTTCTTC.

This rearrangement joins TRBV5-4 to TRBJ1-1, with unresolved D. The CDR3 has 14 residues. Between the trimmed V and J ends, which lost 0 bases and 1 base, there was a span of 7 bases. Germline V gives CDR1 SGHNT, CDR2 YYREEE (reference sequence). CDR3 DNA: TGTGCCAGCAGCTTGGCCACGAGGAACACTGAAGCTTTCTTT. Translating gives CASSLATRNTEAFF. Based on the CDR3 plus reference TRBV5-4 and TRBJ1-1, the full variable domain is ETGVTQSPTHLIKTRGQQVTLRCSSQSGHNTVSWYQQALGQGPQFIFQYYREEENGRGNFPPRFSGLQFPNYSSELNVNALELDDSALYLCASSLATRNTEAFFGQGTRLTVV.

The chain carries TRBV21-1 and TRBJ2-7. TRBV21-1 is a pseudogene locus. The length of the CDR3 is 15 residues. CDR3 bases: TGTGCCAGCAGCACCCGGACCATTACTTCCTACGAGCAGTACTTC. As protein: CASSTRTITSYEQYF.

The V and J genes are TRBV5-1 and TRBJ1-2; D is perhaps TRBD1 (5 bases). This CDR3 has 15 amino acids. V was trimmed by 0 bases and J by 1 base, leaving 10 bases between them. Germline CDR1 and CDR2: SGHRS and YFSETQ. The CDR3 DNA follows: TGCGCCAGCAGCTTGGATTTGGGGGATAACTATGGCTACACCTTC. This gives the protein CASSLDLGDNYGYTF.

The V gene is TRBV13, the J gene TRBJ2-7; weak D call: TRBD1 (5 bases). CDR1 is PRHDT and CDR2 is FYEKMQ in the germline V gene (reference sequence). The CDR3 length is 12 residues. Trimming removed 4 bases at V and 6 bases at J, with 10 bases between. For the CDR3, the DNA is TGTGCCAGCAGCTCCCAGGGTTCCGAGCAGTACTTC. As protein: CASSSQGSEQYF.

The chain is built from TRBV11-3 and TRBJ1-1; D ambiguous. The CDR3 runs 14 residues. Germline V CDR1 and CDR2: SGHNT, YENEEA. The V gene lost 1 base and the J gene lost 0 bases, with 6 bases spanning the gap. For the CDR3, the DNA is TGTGCCAGCAGCTTAGGTGGAGTGAACACTGAAGCTTTCTTT. Its protein product is CASSLGGVNTEAFF.

This chain joins TRBV4-2 and TRBJ2-2; D perhaps matches TRBD2 (5 bases). The CDR3 contains 14 residues. CDR1 LGHNA and CDR2 YNFKEQ come from the germline V gene. The V and J ends lost 3 bases and 4 bases respectively, with 9 bases between them. CDR3 loop: CASSQVRVTGELFF. The CDR3 DNA sequence: TGTGCCAGCAGCCAGGTGAGGGTCACCGGGGAGCTGTTTTTT.

The V call is TRBV2, the J call TRBJ1-2; no clear D. Trimming left V 5 bases short and J 1 base short, with 11 bases between. CDR1 and CDR2 from the germline V gene are SNHLY and FYNNEI. This CDR3 contains 14 residues. The CDR3 loop reads CASSTPGLNYGYTF. The CDR3 region has the DNA TGTGCCAGCAGTACGCCGGGCCTTAACTATGGCTACACCTTC.

The chain recombines TRBV6-4 with TRBJ1-2; D remains ambiguous. Trimming removed 8 bases at V and 0 bases at J, with 16 bases between. Germline lookup yields CDR1 MRHNA and CDR2 SNTAGT. The CDR3 runs 15 residues. CDR3 DNA: TGTGCCAGCTCCCCTGAAAACAGCCCTAACTATGGCTACACCTTC. Translating gives CASSPENSPNYGYTF.

The J gene is TRBJ1-6, the V gene TRBV5-5; the match to TRBD1 covers 11 bases. This CDR3 has 15 amino acids. Germline loops: CDR1 SGHKS, CDR2 YYEKEE (reference sequence). V shed 4 bases and J 6 bases; nucleotides not matched to a gene: 3. CDR3 in amino acids: CASSQGTGGNSPLHF. The CDR3 nucleotides read TGTGCCAGCAGCCAAGGGACAGGGGGTAATTCACCCCTCCACTTT. The full variable domain, in which reference TRBV5-5 and TRBJ1-6 provide the parts outside the CDR3, is DAGVTQSPTHLIKTRGQQVTLRCSPISGHKSVSWYQQVLGQGPQFIFQYYEKEERGRGNFPDRFSARQFPNYSSELNVNALLLGDSALYLCASSQGTGGNSPLHFGNGTRLTVT.

The chain is built from TRBV27 and TRBJ1-1; the D is unclear. CDR3 length: 12 residues. The V and J ends lost 2 bases and 7 bases respectively, with 8 bases between them. Germline-derived CDR1 and CDR2 are MNHEY and SMNVEV (reference sequence). CDR3 sequence reads: CASSLLGDEAFF. The CDR3 DNA is TGTGCCAGCAGTTTACTGGGCGATGAAGCTTTCTTT.

The chain is built from TRBV30 and TRBJ2-3; D unclear. V dropped 3 bases and J dropped 0 bases, with 10 bases sitting between them. The CDR3 is 14 amino acids. Germline assignment: CDR1 GTSNPN and CDR2 SVGIG (reference sequence). Here the CDR3 DNA reads TGTGCCTGGAGCCGTGCGGACAGCACAGATACGCAGTATTTT. Translated, it gives CAWSRADSTDTQYF.

This sequence joins TRBV7-2 and TRBJ1-6, with TRBD1 as a possible D gene (5 bases). With 5 bases removed from V and 7 bases from J, the gap between germline ends came to 12 bases. This CDR3 contains 14 residues. In germline, CDR1 is SGHTA, CDR2 FQGNSA. CDR3 coding DNA: TGTGCCAGCAGCCCGATCAGGGAGAATTCACCCCTCCACTTT. Residues: CASSPIRENSPLHF.

CDR3 bases: TGCGCCAGCAGCTTACAGGGAACCAACACAGATACGCAGTATTTT. Its translation: CASSLQGTNTDTQYF. This chain joins TRBV5-1 and TRBJ2-3, with D perhaps matching TRBD1 (6 bases). CDR1 is SGHRS, CDR2 YFSETQ, per germline. The CDR3 runs 15 residues. V lost 2 bases, J lost 2 bases, and 12 bases lay in between.

The V and J genes are TRBV5-4 and TRBJ2-7; D is unresolved. CDR1 is SGHNT and CDR2 is YYREEE in the germline V gene (reference sequence). Trimming shortened V by 0 bases and J by 3 bases, and 4 bases separated the two germline ends. The CDR3 has 12 amino acids. CDR3 protein: CASSLDGYEQYF. The CDR3 DNA reads TGTGCCAGCAGCTTGGACGGCTACGAGCAGTACTTC.

This clone has only one observation. The chain is built from TRBV3-1 (or the pseudogene TRBV3-2) and TRBJ1-1, with TRBD1 as a possible D gene (5 bases). CDR3 length equals 14 residues. Germline CDR1 is LGHDT and CDR2 is YNNKEL (reference sequence). V was pared by 4 bases and J by 6 bases, with 15 bases between. CDR3 in DNA: TGTGCCAGCAGCCTTAGAAGACAGATCCCTGAAGCTTTCTTT. As protein: CASSLRRQIPEAFF.